Here is one TCR beta chain with its context. The same CDR3 is also encoded by other DNA sequences in this sample. These data originate in a study of blood T cell repertoires in COVID-19. At the level of the study: PBMCs, B-cell-depleted T cells, or T cells provided the cDNA or gDNA that made up the material.

Here immunoSEQ multiplex PCR was the method, and the copy in TCRdb shows in-frame clones only, minus some. The sample includes 190,000 or so clones, around 90% of them seen just once. The CDR3 extends over 12 amino acids. V was pared by 0 bases and J by 4 bases, with 4 bases between. Germline lookup yields CDR1 SGDLS and CDR2 YYNGEE. The sample taken for sequencing was PBMCs or T cells enriched from blood (not recorded which). The chain carries TRBV9 and TRBJ2-5; D unclear. The sequence came from a man aged 25-45 years who had recovered from COVID-19. CDR3 coding DNA: TGTGCCAGCAGCGTAGCGGGAGAGACCCAGTACTTC. It translates to CASSVAGETQYF.